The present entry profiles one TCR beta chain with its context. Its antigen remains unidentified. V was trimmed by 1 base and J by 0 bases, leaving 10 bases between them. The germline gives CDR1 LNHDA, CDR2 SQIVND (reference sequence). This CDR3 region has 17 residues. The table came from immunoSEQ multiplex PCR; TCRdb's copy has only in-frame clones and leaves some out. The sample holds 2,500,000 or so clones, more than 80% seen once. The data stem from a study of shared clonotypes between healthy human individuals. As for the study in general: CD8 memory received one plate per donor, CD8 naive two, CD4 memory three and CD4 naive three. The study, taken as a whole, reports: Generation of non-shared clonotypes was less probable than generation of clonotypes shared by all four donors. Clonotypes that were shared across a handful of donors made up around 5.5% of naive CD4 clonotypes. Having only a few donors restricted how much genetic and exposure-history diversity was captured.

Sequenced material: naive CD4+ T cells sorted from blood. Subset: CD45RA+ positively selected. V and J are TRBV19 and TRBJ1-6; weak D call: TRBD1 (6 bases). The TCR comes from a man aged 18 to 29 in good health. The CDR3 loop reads CASSIGTVGSYNSPLHF. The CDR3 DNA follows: TGTGCCAGTAGTATAGGGACAGTCGGCTCCTATAATTCACCCCTCCACTTT.